These 32 T cell receptor beta chains came from one sample sequenced in a study of T cell responses to AZD1222 COVID-19 vaccine (dated by TCRdb to about 2021). What this sample's time point label stands for: about 28 days (+/-7) after the second vaccine dose. The library was built by means of the immunoSEQ multiplex PCR assay. This is the immuneACCESS table as TCRdb keeps it, with only in-frame sequences that have V and J called. A part of the clones is gone; compared with another copy, unresolved V genes explain less than half, and the rest is unexplained. The sample yields tens of thousands of clones; 80% to 90% were counted once. The ten largest clonotypes hold 25% to 35% of the sample. This material consisted of peripheral blood, taken 28 days after the second AZD1222 dose. The receptors originated from an adult who received the AZD1222 COVID-19 vaccine.

The V call is TRBV7-2, the J call TRBJ2-5; D possibly corresponds to TRBD1 (8 bases). CDR3 length: 17 residues. Germline CDR1 and CDR2: SGHTA and FQGNSA. Trimming removed 4 bases at V and 6 bases at J, with 24 bases between. CDR3 sequence (DNA): TGTGCCAGCAGCTCGGGGGGCGAAGGACAGGGATGGAAGACCCAGTACTTC. Protein: CASSSGGEGQGWKTQYF. Based on the CDR3 plus reference TRBV7-2 and TRBJ2-5, the full variable domain is GAGVSQSPSNKVTEKGKDVELRCDPISGHTALYWYRQSLGQGLEFLIYFQGNSAPDKSGLPSDRFSAERTGGSVSTLTIQRTQQEDSAVYLCASSSGGEGQGWKTQYFGPGTRLLVL.

The rearrangement uses TRBV12-3 or TRBV12-4 and TRBJ2-7; perhaps TRBD2 as D (6 bases). The V gene lost 4 bases and the J gene lost 4 bases, with 8 bases spanning the gap. CDR3 size: 12 residues. The CDR3: CASSWREYEQYF. DNA for the CDR3: TGTGCCAGCAGTTGGAGGGAGTACGAGCAGTACTTC.

The rearrangement uses TRBV5-4 and TRBJ2-7; tentative D call: TRBD1 (5 bases). The CDR3 is made up of 12 amino acids. Per germline, CDR1 SGHNT and CDR2 YYREEE (reference sequence). V shed 6 bases and J shed 3 bases, with 10 bases lying between them. The CDR3 region has the DNA TGTGCCAGCAACTCCGACAGCTACGAGCAGTACTTC. It yields the protein CASNSDSYEQYF.

With respect to this clone: The junction does not match germline at one end; this may be a read error. The rearrangement links TRBV7-9 to TRBJ2-5, with 11 nucleotides matching TRBD2. The length of the CDR3 is 14 residues. Germline V gene data show CDR1 as SEHNR and CDR2 as FQNEAQ (reference sequence). CDR3 protein: CASSLAGGLETQYF. The CDR3 region has the DNA TGTGCCAGCAGCCTAGCGGGAGGTCTAGAGACCCAGTACTTC.

The rearrangement links TRBV7-2 to TRBJ1-3; no clear D gene. Per germline, CDR1 SGHTA and CDR2 FQGNSA. The CDR3 covers 17 residues. The germline V and J ends were trimmed by 0 bases and 0 bases, with 12 bases remaining between them. The chain's CDR3 is CASSLAVGSISGNTIYF. The CDR3, as DNA: TGTGCCAGCAGCTTAGCAGTCGGGTCAATCTCTGGAAACACCATATATTTT.

V is TRBV4-2 and J is TRBJ2-7, with D perhaps matching TRBD2 (5 bases). This CDR3 is built from 15 residues. Germline CDR1 LGHNA, CDR2 YNFKEQ. Trimming left V 1 base short and J 2 bases short, with 12 bases between. The DNA of the CDR3 is TGTGCCAGCAGCCAAGTGGATGGTAGCGCCTACGAGCAGTACTTC. Its protein product is CASSQVDGSAYEQYF.

In DNA, the CDR3 is TGTGCCAGTAGTATCGGACAGGGAGATTCACCCCTCCACTTT. This gives the protein CASSIGQGDSPLHF. This chain joins TRBV19 and TRBJ1-6, with TRBD1 matching over 8 bases. The CDR3 extends over 14 amino acids. The trim removed 3 bases at V and 8 bases at J, leaving 3 bases unmatched. Germline CDR1 LNHDA, CDR2 SQIVND (reference sequence).

The chain carries TRBV7-2 and TRBJ2-1; D is undetermined. Per the germline V gene, CDR1 is SGHTA and CDR2 is FQGNSA. The CDR3 consists of 14 residues. Between the trimmed V and J ends, which lost 0 bases and 4 bases, there was a span of 7 bases. The CDR3 DNA sequence: TGTGCCAGCAGCTTAGCCGGGCAATACAATGAGCAGTTCTTC. This translates into CASSLAGQYNEQFF.

The chain uses TRBV29-1 and TRBJ1-1, with no clear D. V was trimmed by 3 bases and J by 2 bases, leaving 10 bases between them. The CDR3 extends over 13 amino acids. Germline V gene data show CDR1 as SQVTM and CDR2 as ANQGSEA. CDR3 sequence: CSVENRRNTEAFF. CDR3 in DNA: TGCAGCGTTGAGAACCGCAGAAACACTGAAGCTTTCTTT.

The gene calls are TRBV7-2 and TRBJ1-6; D call uncertain. V gave up 1 base and J gave up 6 bases, with 10 bases separating them. This CDR3 is 15 amino acids long. Germline CDR1 reads SGHTA; CDR2 reads FQGNSA. CDR3 coding DNA: TGTGCCAGCAGCTTAGTTACAGTGGGTAATTCACCCCTCCACTTT. Translated, it gives CASSLVTVGNSPLHF.

The chain has TRBV9 and TRBJ2-3; possibly TRBD2 for D (5 bases). V shed 0 bases and J shed 0 bases, with 11 bases lying between them. The CDR3 is 16 amino acids. CDR1 SGDLS and CDR2 YYNGEE come from the germline V gene. CDR3 in amino acids: CASSVVERPSTDTQYF. CDR3 nucleotide sequence: TGTGCCAGCAGCGTAGTGGAGCGGCCCAGCACAGATACGCAGTATTTT.

The J gene is TRBJ2-7, the V gene TRBV3-1 (or the pseudogene TRBV3-2); 8 positions agree with TRBD1. J gave up 4 bases and V 3 bases, and 5 bases lay outside the gene matches. This CDR3 has 14 residues. Germline V gene lookup returns CDR1 LGHDT and CDR2 YNNKEL (reference sequence). CDR3 loop: CASSQDRVSYEQYF. CDR3 sequence (DNA): TGTGCCAGCAGCCAGGACAGGGTTTCGTACGAGCAGTACTTC.

CDR3 nucleotides: TGCGCCAGCAGCTTGACGGCAGGGAACACTGAAGCTTTCTTT. Protein: CASSLTAGNTEAFF. The chain has TRBV5-1 and TRBJ1-1; D is unresolved. The germline V and J ends were trimmed by 1 base and 1 base, with 8 bases remaining between them. Looked up from germline, CDR1 is SGHRS and CDR2 is YFSETQ. CDR3 length: 14 amino acids.

This clone is a singleton in its sample. The chain links TRBV11-2 to TRBJ2-7, with D perhaps TRBD1 or TRBD2 (5 bases each). CDR1 and CDR2 (germline): SGHAT, FQNNGV. Between the trimmed V and J ends, which lost 5 bases and 1 base, there was a span of 9 bases. The CDR3 runs to 13 residues. CDR3 region: CASSQGVSYEQYF. CDR3 bases: TGTGCCAGCAGCCAGGGAGTATCCTACGAGCAGTACTTC.

The chain combines TRBV6-5 with TRBJ2-7, with TRBD1 matching over 7 bases. The germline CDR1 and CDR2 sequences are MNHEY and SVGAGI. Trimming cost V 2 bases and J 2 bases; bases outside gene matches: 3. This CDR3 has 14 residues. CDR3 nucleotide sequence: TGTGCCAGCAGTTACGATGGGACAGCCTACGAGCAGTACTTC. This translates into CASSYDGTAYEQYF.

The chain is built from TRBV5-1 and TRBJ2-7; TRBD1 or TRBD2 may be the D gene (7 bases each). This CDR3 region has 16 residues. Germline CDR1 reads SGHRS; CDR2 reads YFSETQ. Trimming took 1 base from V and 3 from J, leaving 17 bases between them. The chain's CDR3 is CASSLWEGAPLYEQYF. CDR3 sequence (DNA): TGCGCCAGCAGCTTGTGGGAGGGGGCGCCGCTCTACGAGCAGTACTTC. Drawing the rest from reference TRBV5-1 and TRBJ2-7, the complete variable domain is KAGVTQTPRYLIKTRGQQVTLSCSPISGHRSVSWYQQTPGQGLQFLFEYFSETQRNKGNFPGRFSGRQFSNSRSEMNVSTLELGDSALYLCASSLWEGAPLYEQYFGPGTRLTVT.

The chain uses TRBV9 and TRBJ2-1; D is ambiguous. CDR1 SGDLS and CDR2 YYNGEE come from the germline V gene. The V end lost 0 bases, the J end lost 5 bases, and 12 bases lay between the germline ends. The CDR3 loop spans 15 amino acids. The CDR3: CASSVDLGFNNEQFF. The CDR3 DNA sequence: TGTGCCAGCAGCGTAGACTTGGGGTTTAACAATGAGCAGTTCTTC.

The rearrangement links TRBV3-1 (or the pseudogene TRBV3-2) to TRBJ1-5; D possibly corresponds to TRBD1 (5 bases). This CDR3 region has 17 residues. The ends were cut back, 4 bases at V and 9 bases at J, with 25 bases in the middle. Germline CDR1 reads LGHDT; CDR2 reads YNNKEL (reference sequence). The CDR3 DNA reads TGTGCCAGCAGCCTGGATCCCGGCAGGGCGGGGGTTGGGCCCCAGCATTTT. This codes for CASSLDPGRAGVGPQHF.

This clone was seen more than once but under ten times. J is TRBJ1-1 and V is TRBV11-2, with D unresolved. The CDR3 is made up of 13 amino acids. The germline CDR1 and CDR2 sequences are SGHAT and FQNNGV. Trimming took 4 bases from V and 1 from J, leaving 7 bases between them. DNA of the CDR3: TGTGCCAGCAGCTCGCACGCGAACACTGAAGCTTTCTTT. Protein product: CASSSHANTEAFF. The complete variable domain, with remaining parts taken from reference TRBV11-2 and TRBJ1-1, reads EAGVAQSPRYKIIEKRQSVAFWCNPISGHATLYWYQQILGQGPKLLIQFQNNGVVDDSQLPKDRFSAERLKGVDSTLKIQPAKLEDSAVYLCASSSHANTEAFFGQGTRLTVV.

The chain carries TRBV13 and TRBJ2-7, with D perhaps matching TRBD2 (5 bases). Trimming pared 10 bases from V and 7 bases from J, leaving 17 bases between. Germline V gene lookup returns CDR1 PRHDT and CDR2 FYEKMQ (reference sequence). CDR3 length: 12 residues. The CDR3 DNA is TGTGCCACCCGGGGTAGGGCCGGGGAGCAGTACTTC. Translation: CATRGRAGEQYF.

The chain has TRBV3-1 (or the pseudogene TRBV3-2) and TRBJ1-3; D might be TRBD1 (6 bases). The V end was cut by 1 base, the J end by 4 bases, with 14 bases between. The CDR3 spans 16 residues. The V gene's germline CDR1 is LGHDT and CDR2 YNNKEL (reference sequence). The CDR3 loop is CASSQASGGPGNTIYF. Here the CDR3 DNA reads TGTGCCAGCAGCCAAGCCTCCGGGGGGCCGGGAAACACCATATATTTT.

The rearrangement joins TRBV18 to TRBJ2-7; D is ambiguous. V was clipped by 0 bases and J by 4 bases, with 10 bases between them. Germline CDR1 KGHSH, CDR2 LQKENI. There are 14 residues in the CDR3. The CDR3 sequence: CASSPPATDYEQYF. The CDR3 DNA sequence: TGTGCCAGCTCACCACCAGCTACCGATTACGAGCAGTACTTC.

The genes are TRBV5-1 and TRBJ1-4; possible D gene TRBD1, 6 bases. CDR3 length: 14 amino acids. V lost 4 bases to trimming and J lost 6 bases, with 13 bases between them. Germline CDR1 SGHRS, CDR2 YFSETQ. In nucleotides, the CDR3 is TGCGCCAGCAGCCGACAGGTCGGGGATGAAAAACTGTTTTTT. It encodes CASSRQVGDEKLFF.

The chain employs TRBV19 and TRBJ2-1, with 8 bases fitting TRBD1. The germline gives CDR1 LNHDA, CDR2 SQIVND (reference sequence). The CDR3 covers 16 residues. V gave up 4 bases and J gave up 3 bases; unmatched junction bases: 8. CDR3 DNA: TGTGCCAGTAGTACCCCGGACAGGGCCTTCTACAATGAGCAGTTCTTC. Translation: CASSTPDRAFYNEQFF.

This clone was recorded a few times. The V call is TRBV19, the J call TRBJ1-2; D is ambiguous. Trimming took off 5 bases at V and 5 bases at J, with 12 bases between the two ends. CDR1 LNHDA and CDR2 SQIVND come from the germline V gene (reference sequence). This CDR3 contains 13 residues. The CDR3 coding sequence is TGTGCCAGTAGTCTTGGACGGGAGTATGGCTACACCTTC. The encoded protein is CASSLGREYGYTF.

The rearrangement uses TRBV28 and TRBJ2-7; TRBD2 is a possible D gene (5 bases). V was trimmed by 8 bases and J by 6 bases, leaving 17 bases between them. The CDR3 has 13 amino acids. Germline CDR1 MDHEN, CDR2 SYDVKM. The CDR3 reads CASLYPGDGEQYF. Here the CDR3 DNA reads TGTGCCAGCTTGTATCCCGGGGATGGCGAGCAGTACTTC.

This clone was detected a few times. The CDR3 sequence: CAWGGGGEQYF. Here the CDR3 DNA reads TGTGCCTGGGGGGGCGGGGGCGAGCAGTACTTC. This chain connects TRBV30 to TRBJ2-7; possible D gene TRBD2, 7 bases. The CDR3 runs 11 residues. Per the germline V gene, CDR1 is GTSNPN and CDR2 is SVGIG (reference sequence). Trimming took 5 bases from V and 6 from J, leaving 11 bases between them. Supplemented by reference TRBV30 and TRBJ2-7, the full variable domain reads SQTIHQWPATLVQPVGSPLSLECTVEGTSNPNLYWYRQAAGRGLQLLFYSVGIGQISSEVPQNLSASRPQDRQFILSSKKLLLSDSGFYLCAWGGGGEQYFGPGTRLTVT.

The chain has TRBV24-1 and TRBJ1-2; 12 bases align to TRBD1. CDR3 length: 16 residues. Unmatched junction bases numbered 9, after V lost 4 bases and J lost 7 bases. CDR1 and CDR2 (germline): KGHDR, SFDVKD. The CDR3 reads CATSDSGTGGAFGYTF. The CDR3 DNA sequence: TGTGCCACCAGTGACTCGGGGACAGGGGGCGCGTTTGGCTACACCTTC.

The genes are TRBV5-1 and TRBJ1-2; D is unclear. Between the trimmed V and J ends, which lost 0 bases and 6 bases, there was a span of 9 bases. The germline V gene encodes CDR1 SGHRS and CDR2 YFSETQ. The CDR3 length is 13 residues. This chain's CDR3 is CASSLATDDGYTF. The CDR3 bases are TGCGCCAGCAGCTTGGCCACAGACGATGGCTACACCTTC. Variable domain in full (rest from reference TRBV5-1 and TRBJ1-2): KAGVTQTPRYLIKTRGQQVTLSCSPISGHRSVSWYQQTPGQGLQFLFEYFSETQRNKGNFPGRFSGRQFSNSRSEMNVSTLELGDSALYLCASSLATDDGYTFGSGTRLTVV.

This clone is labeled medium-sized. The chain couples TRBV19 to TRBJ1-5, with 8 bases lining up with TRBD1. The ends lost 5 bases at V and 2 bases at J; junction bases unmatched: 2. This CDR3 is built from 14 residues. Germline V gene lookup returns CDR1 LNHDA and CDR2 SQIVND (reference sequence). CDR3 in amino acids: CASSQDRGNQPQHF. CDR3 in DNA: TGTGCCAGTAGTCAGGACAGGGGCAATCAGCCCCAGCATTTT.

The chain recombines TRBV4-1 with TRBJ2-3, with D possibly being TRBD1 (5 bases). CDR3 size: 15 residues. CDR1 MGHRA and CDR2 YSYEKL come from the germline V gene. Trimming took off 10 bases at V and 4 bases at J, with 21 bases between the two ends. Written as DNA, the CDR3 is TGCGCCACAGGGATACAGGAAGATCAGGCAGATACGCAGTATTTT. It is translated as CATGIQEDQADTQYF.

In DNA form, the CDR3 reads TGTGCCAGCAGACGAATTTACGAGCAGTACTTC. It yields the protein CASRRIYEQYF. The chain links TRBV25-1 to TRBJ2-7; the D is unclear. CDR3 size: 11 residues. V was pared by 6 bases and J by 4 bases, with 7 bases between. Germline V gene data show CDR1 as MGHDK and CDR2 as SYGVNS.